The 29 T cell receptor beta chains presented below share a single source sample, sequenced in a study of neurological immune-mediated disorders. Each CDR3 protein is one row after TCRdb ran MiXCR on the 5' RACE reads. Of 60,000 to 85,000 distinct CDR3 sequences listed, 4% to 6% were seen once; the top ten hold 2% to 2.5%. Sequences were obtained from PBMCs. Every receptor here comes from a woman aged 25 to 39 with multiple sclerosis.

This clonotype showed up many times. The J gene is TRBJ2-3, the V gene TRBV7-2, with 16 nucleotides matching TRBD2. Trimming removed 5 bases from V and 1 base from J; junction bases left unmatched: 6. Germline loops: CDR1 SGHTA, CDR2 FQGNSA. The CDR3 covers 18 residues. The DNA of the CDR3 is TGTGCCAGCAGCCTGGGACTAGCGGGGGGGCGTGGCACAGATACGCAGTATTTT. Its protein product is CASSLGLAGGRGTDTQYF.

This clonotype showed up many times. The chain recombines TRBV27 with TRBJ2-3, with 7 bases fitting TRBD2. The germline V gene has CDR1 MNHEY and CDR2 SMNVEV (reference sequence). The CDR3 consists of 17 residues. The V and J ends lost 5 bases and 6 bases, in that order; junction bases with no gene match: 17. The CDR3 is CASSPPRGSPMGDTQYF. For the CDR3, the DNA is TGTGCCAGCAGTCCCCCCCGCGGGAGCCCAATGGGCGATACGCAGTATTTT.

This clonotype came up many times. The V and J genes are TRBV5-1 and TRBJ2-1; 7 bases align to TRBD2. Germline CDR1 SGHRS, CDR2 YFSETQ. With V trimmed by 4 bases and J by 6 bases, 7 bases remained unmatched. CDR3 size: 14 residues. The CDR3 coding sequence is TGCGCCAGCAGCCCGTTACTAGCGAGCAATGAGCAGTTCTTC. Its translation is CASSPLLASNEQFF. Full variable domain (remainder filled in from reference TRBV5-1 and TRBJ2-1): KAGVTQTPRYLIKTRGQQVTLSCSPISGHRSVSWYQQTPGQGLQFLFEYFSETQRNKGNFPGRFSGRQFSNSRSEMNVSTLELGDSALYLCASSPLLASNEQFFGPGTRLTVL.

The table lists this clonotype with many counts. This rearrangement joins TRBV20-1 to TRBJ2-2; 10 nucleotides agree with TRBD2. Per germline, CDR1 DFQATT and CDR2 SNEGSKA (reference sequence). The CDR3 is 13 residues long. Losses at the gene ends were 7 bases for V and 6 bases for J; bases not matched to a gene: 5. The CDR3 bases are TGCAGTGTCAGCGGGGGGGCTCCCGGGGAGCTGTTTTTT. Amino acids: CSVSGGAPGELFF.

This clonotype has more than one count but fewer than ten. The DNA of the CDR3 is TGTGCCAGCAGCGTGAGCGGGGGGGCGACAGATACGCAGTATTTT. It specifies CASSVSGGATDTQYF. The gene calls are TRBV7-3 and TRBJ2-3; the match to TRBD2 covers 10 bases. This CDR3 comprises 15 residues. Germline-derived CDR1 and CDR2 are SGHTA and FQGTGA. Trimming at V came to 5 bases and at J to 3 bases, leaving 5 bases not matched to a gene.

Many counts were recorded for this clonotype. The DNA for the CDR3 is TGCAGTGCTTTCGGGGCGACAGGGACCAATTCACCCCTCCACTTT. Its translation: CSAFGATGTNSPLHF. This chain links TRBV20-1 with TRBJ1-6; 7 nucleotides line up with TRBD1. Unmatched junction bases numbered 11, after V lost 5 bases and J lost 7 bases. The germline V gene encodes CDR1 DFQATT and CDR2 SNEGSKA (reference sequence). The CDR3 contains 15 residues.

This clonotype came up many times. This chain links TRBV20-1 with TRBJ2-5, with D possibly being TRBD2 (5 bases). Germline values: CDR1 DFQATT, CDR2 SNEGSKA (reference sequence). CDR3 size: 15 residues. Trimming took 4 bases from V and 1 from J, leaving 16 bases between them. CDR3 residues: CSAIRARGSQETQYF. The CDR3 coding sequence is TGCAGTGCTATAAGGGCCCGCGGGTCCCAAGAGACCCAGTACTTC.

This clonotype was counted many times. The chain uses TRBV5-5 and TRBJ2-2, with D hard to call. Germline CDR1 is SGHKS and CDR2 is YYEKEE (reference sequence). Between the trimmed V and J ends, which lost 0 bases and 11 bases, there was a span of 11 bases. This CDR3 contains 13 residues. The CDR3: CASSLGSPLELFF. CDR3 DNA sequence: TGTGCCAGCAGCTTGGGGTCTCCTCTCGAGCTGTTTTTT.

Only a few counts were recorded for this clonotype. The rearrangement links TRBV6-6 to TRBJ1-5, with 10 bases matching TRBD1. This CDR3 comprises 17 residues. Germline values: CDR1 MNHNY, CDR2 SVGAGI (reference sequence). V trimming: 7 bases; J trimming: 6 bases; junction bases outside the gene matches: 15. The CDR3 DNA reads TGTGCCAGCATTCAACCCAGTGGGACAGGGGAAGGTCAGCCCCAGCATTTT. Translation gives CASIQPSGTGEGQPQHF.

At least ten counts were recorded for this clonotype. The rearrangement joins TRBV20-1 to TRBJ2-1; 7 bases map to TRBD2. The CDR3 extends over 16 amino acids. Germline assignment: CDR1 DFQATT and CDR2 SNEGSKA (reference sequence). The V and J ends lost 3 bases and 3 bases, in that order; junction bases with no gene match: 11. The CDR3 region is CSASAAESGDYNEQFF. As DNA, the CDR3 is TGCAGTGCTAGCGCGGCGGAAAGCGGGGACTACAATGAGCAGTTCTTC.

This clonotype appeared a few times. The V call is TRBV6-2 or TRBV6-3, the J call TRBJ2-7, with D unresolved. Germline-derived CDR1 and CDR2 are MNHEY and SVGEGT. The CDR3 runs 12 residues. V was clipped by 6 bases and J by 3 bases, with 9 bases between them. CDR3 protein: CASSRPIYEQYF. In DNA, the CDR3 is TGTGCCAGCAGCCGACCCATCTACGAGCAGTACTTC.

This clonotype came up many times. The rearrangement links TRBV5-1 to TRBJ2-7; 11 bases match TRBD2. Germline-derived CDR1 and CDR2 are SGHRS and YFSETQ. The CDR3 runs to 15 residues. Trimming at V came to 4 bases and at J to 0 bases, leaving 3 bases not matched to a gene. Here the CDR3 reads CASSRLAGCSYEQYV. The CDR3 region has the DNA TGCGCCAGCAGCAGACTAGCGGGGTGCTCCTACGAGCAGTACGTC.

This clonotype showed up just a few times. The V call is TRBV24-1, the J call TRBJ2-1; 8 bases are shared with TRBD1. CDR3 size: 14 residues. V trimming: 4 bases; J trimming: 8 bases; junction bases outside the gene matches: 6. Germline lookup yields CDR1 KGHDR and CDR2 SFDVKD. The chain's CDR3 is CATSEQGGLYEQFF. CDR3 nucleotides: TGTGCCACCAGTGAACAGGGGGGTTTGTATGAGCAGTTCTTC.

This clonotype was counted many times. The chain uses TRBV12-3 or TRBV12-4 and TRBJ1-2; D is perhaps TRBD1 (5 bases). The CDR3 is 12 residues long. Trimming removed 6 bases from V and 4 bases from J, with 9 bases in between. DNA for the CDR3: TGTGCCAGCAGCTCCCAGGGCTATGGCTACACCTTC. Amino acid sequence: CASSSQGYGYTF.

This clonotype was counted ten times or more. The chain has TRBV5-1 and TRBJ2-3; 9 bases agree with TRBD1. The germline gives CDR1 SGHRS, CDR2 YFSETQ. The CDR3 loop spans 16 amino acids. V lost 4 bases to trimming and J lost 1 base; unmatched junction nucleotides: 7. CDR3 DNA sequence: TGCGCCAGCAGCGGAGGACAGGGGCCCCGCACAGATACGCAGTATTTT. Translated: CASSGGQGPRTDTQYF.

This clonotype was detected ten times or more. This chain links TRBV5-1 with TRBJ2-7, with TRBD1 matching 7 bases. The CDR3 loop spans 14 amino acids. Looked up from germline, CDR1 is SGHRS and CDR2 is YFSETQ. Losses at the gene ends were 5 bases for V and 4 bases for J; bases not matched to a gene: 9. The CDR3 bases are TGCGCCAGCAGTCCAGGGACAGCACCATACGAGCAGTACTTC. It is translated as CASSPGTAPYEQYF. Full variable domain (remainder filled in from reference TRBV5-1 and TRBJ2-7): KAGVTQTPRYLIKTRGQQVTLSCSPISGHRSVSWYQQTPGQGLQFLFEYFSETQRNKGNFPGRFSGRQFSNSRSEMNVSTLELGDSALYLCASSPGTAPYEQYFGPGTRLTVT.

This clonotype has ten or more counts. This chain uses TRBV6-6 with TRBJ2-5; 10 bases align to TRBD1. CDR1 is MNHNY and CDR2 is SVGAGI in the germline V gene (reference sequence). V was clipped by 6 bases and J by 5 bases; unmatched bases: 12. There are 16 residues in the CDR3. The CDR3 sequence is CASSDRDRGLSETQYF. The CDR3 DNA follows: TGTGCCAGCAGCGACCGGGACAGGGGTCTTTCGGAGACCCAGTACTTC.

This clonotype was picked up many times. The V and J genes are TRBV12-3 or TRBV12-4 and TRBJ2-1; TRBD2 agrees at 11 bases. The CDR3 spans 19 residues. Unmatched junction bases numbered 13, after V lost 5 bases and J lost 1 base. The CDR3 spells CASSRLAGNTLRSYNEQFF. As DNA, the CDR3 is TGTGCCAGCAGTAGACTAGCGGGGAATACCCTGCGGTCCTACAATGAGCAGTTCTTC.

This clonotype was seen only a few times. The rearrangement links TRBV14 to TRBJ2-1, with 8 bases lining up with TRBD1. With 5 bases clipped from V and 1 base from J, the junction kept 10 bases outside the gene matches. The germline CDR1 and CDR2 sequences are SGHDN and FVKESK. CDR3 length: 17 residues. Here the CDR3 DNA reads TGTGCCAGCAGCAGTCGGACAGGGCCCCTATCCTACAATGAGCAGTTCTTC. Translated, it gives CASSSRTGPLSYNEQFF.

This clonotype has a count of ten or more. The chain couples TRBV20-1 to TRBJ2-5, with TRBD2 as a possible D gene (6 bases). The germline V gene encodes CDR1 DFQATT and CDR2 SNEGSKA (reference sequence). Trimming stripped 5 bases from V and 6 bases from J, with 19 bases between. The CDR3 has 14 amino acids. As DNA, the CDR3 is TGCAGTGCTGGGACGGCGCTGGGGGGAAAGACCCAGTACTTC. Protein product: CSAGTALGGKTQYF.

The CDR3 spells CSAPTTNYGYTF. Written as DNA, the CDR3 is TGCAGTGCCCCGACTACTAACTATGGCTACACCTTC. This chain joins TRBV20-1 and TRBJ1-2, with D uncertain. The CDR3 has 12 residues. The V end lost 6 bases, the J end lost 0 bases, and 8 bases lay between the germline ends. The germline gives CDR1 DFQATT, CDR2 SNEGSKA (reference sequence).

This clonotype was observed many times. This chain connects TRBV20-1 to TRBJ2-1; 8 bases align to TRBD2. Germline V lookup: CDR1 DFQATT, CDR2 SNEGSKA (reference sequence). CDR3 length: 14 amino acids. V lost 5 bases and J lost 1; bases outside the gene matches: 4. In nucleotides, the CDR3 is TGCAGTGCTGAACTAGCGGATTCCTACAATGAGCAGTTCTTC. It encodes CSAELADSYNEQFF.

This clonotype was detected many times. The chain links TRBV20-1 to TRBJ2-1; possible D gene TRBD2, 7 bases. Trimming took 0 bases from V and 10 from J, leaving 10 bases between them. Germline CDR1 and CDR2: DFQATT and SNEGSKA (reference sequence). The CDR3 sequence is 12 residues long. This CDR3 reads CSAREAGAEQFF. CDR3 coding DNA: TGCAGTGCTAGAGAGGCGGGGGCAGAGCAGTTCTTC.

This clonotype was recorded at least ten times. This sequence joins TRBV20-1 and TRBJ1-5; TRBD1 matches at 11 bases. The germline V gene encodes CDR1 DFQATT and CDR2 SNEGSKA (reference sequence). V lost 6 bases to trimming and J lost 5 bases; unmatched junction nucleotides: 3. The CDR3 has 13 amino acids. CDR3 coding DNA: TGCAGTGCCAGGACAGGGGGCGATCAGCCCCAGCATTTT. As protein: CSARTGGDQPQHF.

This clonotype was detected a few times. This clone may be a read error of a much larger clone one base away. The chain has TRBV5-5 and TRBJ2-1; TRBD2 agrees at 11 bases. Looked up from germline, CDR1 is SGHKS and CDR2 is YYEKEE (reference sequence). V dropped 4 bases and J dropped 10; count of bases not matched to a gene: 10. The CDR3 sequence is 15 residues long. In DNA, the CDR3 is TGTGCCAGCAGCCAAAATTTAGCGGGGGGGCGGGAGCAGTTCTTC. It translates to CASSQNLAGGREQFF.

V gene TRBV5-1 combines with J gene TRBJ2-5, with TRBD2 matching over 10 bases. J lost 5 bases, V lost 0 bases, and 7 bases had no gene match. CDR3 size: 16 residues. Germline lookup yields CDR1 SGHRS and CDR2 YFSETQ. CDR3 residues: CASSLAAAGGAETQYF. The CDR3 nucleotides are TGCGCCAGCAGCTTGGCTGCAGCGGGGGGGGCGGAGACCCAGTACTTC.

J is TRBJ1-6 and V is TRBV5-1; D call uncertain. CDR3 length equals 15 residues. CDR1 is SGHRS, CDR2 YFSETQ, per germline. V was trimmed by 0 bases and J by 6 bases, leaving 10 bases between them. This CDR3 reads CASSLDKILNSPLHF. CDR3 nucleotide sequence: TGCGCCAGCAGCTTGGACAAAATTCTTAATTCACCCCTCCACTTT.

This clonotype was observed at least ten times. CDR3: CSAGPGGYGYTF. The CDR3 coding sequence is TGCAGTGCGGGCCCTGGGGGCTATGGCTACACCTTC. V is TRBV20-1 and J is TRBJ1-2; tentative D call: TRBD1 (5 bases). The CDR3 contains 12 residues. V lost 6 bases, J lost 4 bases, and 12 bases lay in between. CDR1 is DFQATT, CDR2 SNEGSKA, per germline (reference sequence).

There are many counts of this clonotype. The V gene is TRBV20-1, the J gene TRBJ2-1, with a tentative D call TRBD2 (5 bases). CDR1 and CDR2 (germline): DFQATT, SNEGSKA (reference sequence). The CDR3 covers 14 residues. Trimming took off 3 bases at V and 10 bases at J, with 19 bases between the two ends. The CDR3 loop is CSASRELGFGEQFF. Here the CDR3 DNA reads TGCAGTGCTAGTCGGGAACTAGGTTTTGGGGAGCAGTTCTTC.